These 17 T cell receptor beta chains originate from one sample sequenced in a study of T cell responses to AZD1222 COVID-19 vaccine. Assay: immunoSEQ multiplex PCR; the TCRdb copy retains only in-frame clones and omits some. The table includes more than 150,000 clones, 85% to 95% detected once. Specimen: peripheral blood, collected 28 days after the second AZD1222 dose. These receptors were obtained from an adult who received the AZD1222 COVID-19 vaccine.

This chain joins TRBV28 and TRBJ2-3, with TRBD2 as a possible D gene (5 bases). Germline CDR1 and CDR2: MDHEN and SYDVKM. The V end was cut by 4 bases, the J end by 2 bases, with 7 bases between. This CDR3 contains 13 residues. As DNA, the CDR3 is TGTGCCAGCAGTTGGAGGAACACAGATACGCAGTATTTT. It yields the protein CASSWRNTDTQYF.

The rearrangement joins TRBV10-2 to TRBJ1-2; possibly TRBD1 for D (5 bases). V shed 3 bases and J shed 4 bases, with 15 bases lying between them. CDR1 WSHSY and CDR2 SAAADI come from the germline V gene. The CDR3 runs 15 residues. The CDR3 DNA follows: TGCGCCAGCAGTGACGGGACCCGGAGGGGCTATGGCTACACCTTC. Protein: CASSDGTRRGYGYTF.

The rearrangement joins TRBV7-8 to TRBJ1-2; no reliable D call. This CDR3 contains 14 residues. Germline CDR1 and CDR2: SGHVS and FQNEAQ. V was cut by 2 bases and J by 4 bases, with 11 bases left in between. CDR3 coding DNA: TGTGCCAGCAGCTTAACGGGCTTCGGCTATGGCTACACCTTC. Its translation: CASSLTGFGYGYTF.

The chain is built from TRBV27 and TRBJ1-2; D gene uncertain. With 3 bases removed from V and 2 bases from J, the gap between germline ends came to 7 bases. CDR1 MNHEY and CDR2 SMNVEV come from the germline V gene (reference sequence). This CDR3 spans 13 amino acids. Here the CDR3 DNA reads TGTGCCAGCAGTTTTGGGCCGAACTATGGCTACACCTTC. Protein product: CASSFGPNYGYTF.

The chain couples TRBV3-1 (or the pseudogene TRBV3-2) to TRBJ2-7; 9 bases align to TRBD2. CDR1 LGHDT and CDR2 YNNKEL come from the germline V gene (reference sequence). The CDR3 is 15 amino acids. J was trimmed by 0 bases and V by 3 bases; bases with no gene match: 3. Here the CDR3 DNA reads TGTGCCAGCAGCCAGGTTAGCGGGAGCTCCTACGAGCAGTACTTC. Translated, it gives CASSQVSGSSYEQYF.

The chain is built from TRBV28 and TRBJ2-1, with TRBD2 identical over 11 bases. Unmatched junction bases numbered 11, after V lost 4 bases and J lost 6 bases. The CDR3 contains 17 residues. CDR1 and CDR2 (germline): MDHEN, SYDVKM. CDR3 nucleotides: TGTGCCAGCAGTTCCGGGGTGGCACTAGCGGGAGTCAATGAGCAGTTCTTC. Its protein is CASSSGVALAGVNEQFF.

This clone appeared a single time. The CDR3: CASSQAGSSGNTIYF. The CDR3 bases are TGCGCCAGCAGCCAAGCAGGATCCTCTGGAAACACCATATATTTT. V gene TRBV4-1 combines with J gene TRBJ1-3; the D is unclear. Trimming left V 1 base short and J 0 bases short, with 7 bases between. Germline V lookup: CDR1 MGHRA, CDR2 YSYEKL. The CDR3 sequence is 15 residues long.

J is TRBJ1-2 and V is TRBV21-1. TRBV21-1 is classified as a pseudogene. The CDR3 covers 18 residues. CDR3 sequence: CASSKIRRRRLANYGYTF. The DNA of the CDR3 is TGTGCCAGCAGCAAAATCAGGAGGAGACGTCTGGCCAACTATGGCTACACCTTC.

The gene calls are TRBV4-1 and TRBJ1-2; no clear D gene. In germline, CDR1 is MGHRA, CDR2 YSYEKL. The CDR3 has 14 amino acids. Trimming removed 3 bases from V and 7 bases from J, with 15 bases in between. CDR3 sequence (DNA): TGCGCCAGCAGCCAGTCGCGGGCGTATGGTGGCTACACCTTC. This encodes CASSQSRAYGGYTF.

The V call is TRBV11-3, the J call TRBJ2-2, with 8 bases aligning to TRBD2. V dropped 0 bases and J dropped 3; count of bases not matched to a gene: 9. Looked up from germline, CDR1 is SGHNT and CDR2 is YENEEA. This CDR3 comprises 18 residues. The CDR3 protein is CASSLDPMGAGDTGELFF. As DNA, the CDR3 is TGTGCCAGCAGCTTAGACCCAATGGGAGCGGGAGACACCGGGGAGCTGTTTTTT.

J is TRBJ1-4 and V is TRBV19; 7 bases are shared with TRBD1. This CDR3 contains 14 residues. The germline V gene has CDR1 LNHDA and CDR2 SQIVND (reference sequence). The V segment lost 4 bases and the J segment 12 bases; nucleotides outside the gene matches: 11. CDR3 sequence (DNA): TGTGCCAGTAGTACCTGGACAGGCCCAGAGCAACTGTTTTTT. It encodes CASSTWTGPEQLFF.

This chain joins TRBV9 and TRBJ2-3, with D possibly matching TRBD2 (7 bases). The CDR3 runs 16 residues. The ends were cut back, 4 bases at V and 0 bases at J, with 15 bases in the middle. Germline V gene lookup returns CDR1 SGDLS and CDR2 YYNGEE. The CDR3, as DNA: TGTGCCAGCAGCCGAGGGGGGGGAACCAGCACAGATACGCAGTATTTT. As protein: CASSRGGGTSTDTQYF. The full variable domain, with the rest looked up from reference TRBV9 and TRBJ2-3, is DSGVTQTPKHLITATGQRVTLRCSPRSGDLSVYWYQQSLDQGLQFLIQYYNGEERAKGNILERFSAQQFPDLHSELNLSSLELGDSALYFCASSRGGGTSTDTQYFGPGTRLTVL.

The chain employs TRBV6-5 and TRBJ1-1, with TRBD1 as a possible D gene (5 bases). Between the trimmed V and J ends, which lost 7 bases and 4 bases, there was a span of 13 bases. CDR1 is MNHEY and CDR2 is SVGAGI in the germline V gene. The CDR3 has 13 amino acids. The CDR3 loop reads CASTFRGGTEAFF. CDR3 sequence (DNA): TGTGCCAGCACTTTCCGGGGGGGCACTGAAGCTTTCTTT.

The chain joins TRBV3-1 (or the pseudogene TRBV3-2) to TRBJ1-1, with no clear D. V was trimmed by 2 bases and J by 5 bases, leaving 6 bases between them. The CDR3 is made up of 12 amino acids. Germline V gene lookup returns CDR1 LGHDT and CDR2 YNNKEL (reference sequence). CDR3: CASSQTNTEAFF. The CDR3 coding sequence is TGTGCCAGCAGCCAAACCAATACTGAAGCTTTCTTT.

V usage is TRBV5-1 and J usage is TRBJ1-2; D perhaps matches TRBD1 (6 bases). There are 12 residues in the CDR3. Per the germline V gene, CDR1 is SGHRS and CDR2 is YFSETQ. V lost 4 bases and J lost 5, with 9 bases in between. CDR3 sequence reads: CASSVGGYGYTF. CDR3 in DNA: TGCGCCAGCAGCGTAGGGGGGTATGGCTACACCTTC.

The CDR3 bases are TGTGCCAGCAGCAATCGGGAGACGGGGGCGAACTATGGCTACACCTTC. It codes for CASSNRETGANYGYTF. The chain recombines TRBV7-8 with TRBJ1-2, with D maybe TRBD1 (6 bases). Germline V gene data show CDR1 as SGHVS and CDR2 as FQNEAQ. CDR3 size: 16 residues. V was trimmed by 5 bases and J by 2 bases, leaving 18 bases between them.

This chain's CDR3 is CASRPSTAYEQYF. DNA for the CDR3: TGTGCCAGCAGACCATCCACAGCCTACGAGCAGTACTTC. This chain connects TRBV11-2 to TRBJ2-7, with D hard to call. The CDR3 contains 13 residues. Between the trimmed V and J ends, which lost 6 bases and 2 bases, there was a span of 11 bases. CDR1 and CDR2 (germline): SGHAT, FQNNGV.